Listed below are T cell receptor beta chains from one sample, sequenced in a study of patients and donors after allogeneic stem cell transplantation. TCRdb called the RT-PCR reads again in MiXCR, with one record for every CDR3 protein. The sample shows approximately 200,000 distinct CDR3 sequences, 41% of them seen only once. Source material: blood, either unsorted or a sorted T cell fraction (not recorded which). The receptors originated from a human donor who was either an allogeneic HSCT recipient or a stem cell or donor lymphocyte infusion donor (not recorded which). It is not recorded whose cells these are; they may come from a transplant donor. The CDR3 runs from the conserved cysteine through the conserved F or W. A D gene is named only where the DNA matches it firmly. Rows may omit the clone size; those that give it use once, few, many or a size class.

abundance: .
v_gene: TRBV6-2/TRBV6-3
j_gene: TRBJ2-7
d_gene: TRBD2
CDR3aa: CASRPTSGSPDEQYF
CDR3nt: TGTGCCAGCAGACCTACTAGCGGGAGCCCGGACGAGCAGTACTTC

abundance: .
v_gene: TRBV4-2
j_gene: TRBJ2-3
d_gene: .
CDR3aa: CASSQELGGTDTQYF
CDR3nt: TGTGCCAGCAGCCAAGAGTTAGGGGGCACAGATACGCAGTATTTT

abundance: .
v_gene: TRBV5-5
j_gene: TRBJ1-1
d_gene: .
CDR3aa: CASSLARAEAFF
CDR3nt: TGTGCCAGCAGCTTGGCGCGAGCCGAAGCTTTCTTT

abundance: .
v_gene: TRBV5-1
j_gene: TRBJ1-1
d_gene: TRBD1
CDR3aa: CASNLVDRVSEAFF
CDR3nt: TGCGCCAGCAACCTCGTGGACAGGGTTTCCGAAGCTTTCTTT

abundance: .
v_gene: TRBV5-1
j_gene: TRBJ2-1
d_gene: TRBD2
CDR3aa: CASSLLLAGLDEQFF
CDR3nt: TGCGCCAGCAGCTTGCTTCTAGCGGGATTGGATGAGCAGTTCTTC

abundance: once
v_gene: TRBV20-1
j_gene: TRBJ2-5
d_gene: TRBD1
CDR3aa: CSARDPRGPETQYF
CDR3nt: TGCAGTGCTAGAGACCCCAGGGGGCCCGAGACCCAGTACTTC

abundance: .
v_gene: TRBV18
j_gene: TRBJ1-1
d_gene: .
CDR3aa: CASSQRSQQGSGTEAFF
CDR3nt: TGTGCCAGCTCACAGCGATCCCAACAGGGAAGCGGTACTGAAGCTTTCTTT

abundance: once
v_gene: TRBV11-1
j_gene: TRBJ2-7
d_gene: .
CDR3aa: CASRSGPSYEQYF
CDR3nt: TGTGCCAGCAGATCTGGGCCTTCCTACGAGCAGTACTTC

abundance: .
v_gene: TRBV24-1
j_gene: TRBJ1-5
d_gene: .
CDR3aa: CATSDFGEQPQHF
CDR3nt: TGTGCCACCAGTGATTTTGGGGAGCAGCCCCAGCATTTT

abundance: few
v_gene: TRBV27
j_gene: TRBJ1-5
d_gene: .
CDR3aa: CASSQGWNQPQHF
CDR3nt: TGTGCCAGCAGCCAGGGATGGAATCAGCCCCAGCATTTT

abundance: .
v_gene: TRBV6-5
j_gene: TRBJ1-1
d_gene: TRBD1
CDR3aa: CASSYATGSNTEAFF
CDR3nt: TGTGCCAGCAGTTACGCGACAGGGAGCAACACTGAAGCTTTCTTT

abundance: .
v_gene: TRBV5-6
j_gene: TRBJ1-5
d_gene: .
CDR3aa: CASSLQDNQPQHF
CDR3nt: TGTGCCAGCAGCCTACAGGATAATCAGCCCCAGCATTTT

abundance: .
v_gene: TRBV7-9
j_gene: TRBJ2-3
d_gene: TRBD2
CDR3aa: CASSLEGGRPDTQYF
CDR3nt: TGTGCCAGCAGCTTAGAGGGCGGGAGGCCAGATACGCAGTATTTT

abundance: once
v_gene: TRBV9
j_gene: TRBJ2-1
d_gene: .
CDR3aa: CASSPGQINEQFF
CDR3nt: TGTGCCAGCAGCCCTGGACAGATCAATGAGCAGTTCTTC

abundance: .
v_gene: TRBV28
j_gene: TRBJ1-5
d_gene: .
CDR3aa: CASSLVGDSNQPQHF
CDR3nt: TGTGCCAGCAGCCTCGTGGGGGACAGCAATCAGCCCCAGCATTTT

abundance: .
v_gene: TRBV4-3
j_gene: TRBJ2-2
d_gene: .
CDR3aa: CASSQDVDRRTGELFF
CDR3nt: TGCGCCAGCAGCCAAGATGTAGACAGACGGACCGGGGAGCTGTTTTTT

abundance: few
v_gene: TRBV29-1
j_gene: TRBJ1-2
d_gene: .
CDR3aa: CSVAMGGLDYGYTF
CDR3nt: TGCAGCGTTGCCATGGGAGGGTTGGACTATGGCTACACCTTC

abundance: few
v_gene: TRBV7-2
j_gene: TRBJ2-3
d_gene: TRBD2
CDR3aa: CASSFSSGSGGTDTQYF
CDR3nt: TGTGCCAGCAGCTTCTCTAGCGGGAGTGGCGGCACAGATACGCAGTATTTT

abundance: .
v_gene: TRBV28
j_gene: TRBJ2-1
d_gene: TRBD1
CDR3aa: CASSAPGQGGHNEQFF
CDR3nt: TGTGCCAGCAGTGCCCCGGGACAGGGAGGACACAATGAGCAGTTCTTC

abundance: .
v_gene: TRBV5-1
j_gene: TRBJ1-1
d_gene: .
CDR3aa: CASSLVVGTEAFF
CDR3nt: TGCGCCAGCAGCTTGGTAGTGGGGACTGAAGCTTTCTTT

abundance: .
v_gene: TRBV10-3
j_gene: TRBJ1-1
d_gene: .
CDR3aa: CAISESGGDEAFF
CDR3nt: TGTGCCATCAGTGAGTCCGGGGGCGATGAAGCTTTCTTT

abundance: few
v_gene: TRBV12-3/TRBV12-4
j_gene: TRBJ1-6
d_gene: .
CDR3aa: CASSLGHGRDSPLHF
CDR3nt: TGTGCCAGCAGTTTAGGCCACGGTCGGGATTCACCCCTCCACTTT

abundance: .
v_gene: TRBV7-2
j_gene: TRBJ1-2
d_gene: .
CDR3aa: CASSLSRVFNYGYTF
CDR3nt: TGTGCCAGCAGCTTATCCAGAGTATTTAACTATGGCTACACCTTC

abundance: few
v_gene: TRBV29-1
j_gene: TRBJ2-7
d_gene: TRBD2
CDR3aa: CSVYGTSGPYEQYF
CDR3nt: TGCAGCGTGTACGGGACTAGCGGCCCCTACGAGCAGTACTTC

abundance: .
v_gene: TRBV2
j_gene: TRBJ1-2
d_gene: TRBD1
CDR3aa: CASSENRGTDLRGYTF
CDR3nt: TGTGCCAGCAGTGAAAACCGCGGGACAGACCTTCGAGGCTACACCTTC

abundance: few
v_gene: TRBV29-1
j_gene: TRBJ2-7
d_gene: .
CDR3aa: CSVGGGGEQYF
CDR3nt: TGCAGCGTGGGAGGGGGTGGCGAGCAGTACTTC

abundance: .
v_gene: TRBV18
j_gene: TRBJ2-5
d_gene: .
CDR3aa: CASSPTLGEGETQYF
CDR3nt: TGTGCCAGCTCACCGACACTAGGTGAGGGAGAGACCCAGTACTTC

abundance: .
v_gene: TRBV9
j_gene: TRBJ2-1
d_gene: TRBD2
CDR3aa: CASSGLAGEYNEQFF
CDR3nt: TGTGCCAGCAGCGGCCTAGCGGGAGAGTACAATGAGCAGTTCTTC

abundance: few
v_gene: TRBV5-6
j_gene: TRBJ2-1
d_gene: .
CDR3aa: CASSLPGPSYNEQFF
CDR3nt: TGTGCCAGCAGCTTACCGGGACCCTCTTACAATGAGCAGTTCTTC

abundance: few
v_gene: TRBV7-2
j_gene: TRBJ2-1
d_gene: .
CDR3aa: CASSLDASNYNEQFF
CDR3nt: TGTGCCAGCAGCTTAGATGCCAGCAACTACAATGAGCAGTTCTTC

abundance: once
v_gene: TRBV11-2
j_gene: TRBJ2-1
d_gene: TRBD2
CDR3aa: CASSPEGLADSYNEQFF
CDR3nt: TGTGCCAGCAGCCCAGAGGGACTAGCGGACTCCTACAATGAGCAGTTCTTC

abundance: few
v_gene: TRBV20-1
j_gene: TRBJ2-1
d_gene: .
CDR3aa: CSARDLGGPFINEQFF
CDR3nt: TGCAGTGCTAGAGATTTGGGGGGACCTTTCATCAATGAGCAGTTCTTC

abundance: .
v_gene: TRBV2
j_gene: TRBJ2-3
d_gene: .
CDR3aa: CASSDGGFTDTQYF
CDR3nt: TGTGCCAGCAGTGATGGAGGGTTCACAGATACGCAGTATTTT

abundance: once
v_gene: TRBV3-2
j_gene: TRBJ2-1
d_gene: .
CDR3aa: CASSQSGRTGNEQFF
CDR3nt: TGTGCCAGCAGCCAGAGCGGGAGGACGGGGAATGAGCAGTTCTTC

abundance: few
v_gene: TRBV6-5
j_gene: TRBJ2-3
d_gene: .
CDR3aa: CASRSLLDTQYF
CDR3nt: TGTGCCAGCAGGTCACTTCTAGATACGCAGTATTTT

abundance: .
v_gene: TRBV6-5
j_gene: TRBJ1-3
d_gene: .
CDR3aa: CASSQGLGSGNTIYF
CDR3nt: TGTGCCAGCAGTCAGGGTTTGGGCTCTGGAAACACCATATATTTT

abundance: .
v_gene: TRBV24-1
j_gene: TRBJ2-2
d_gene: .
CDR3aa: CATSGGPLRNTGELFF
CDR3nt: TGTGCCACCAGTGGGGGCCCTTTACGGAACACCGGGGAGCTGTTTTTT

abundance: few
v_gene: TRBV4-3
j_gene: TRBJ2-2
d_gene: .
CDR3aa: CASSQETANTGELFF
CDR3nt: TGCGCCAGCAGCCAAGAGACAGCGAACACCGGGGAGCTGTTTTTT

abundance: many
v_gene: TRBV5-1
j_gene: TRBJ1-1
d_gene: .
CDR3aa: CASSLVAITEAFF
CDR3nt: TGCGCCAGCAGCTTGGTGGCAATCACTGAAGCTTTCTTT

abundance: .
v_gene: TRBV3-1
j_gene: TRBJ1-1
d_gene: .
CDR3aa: CASSRALVGMGAFF
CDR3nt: TGTGCCAGCAGCCGCGCCCTTGTTGGGATGGGAGCTTTCTTT

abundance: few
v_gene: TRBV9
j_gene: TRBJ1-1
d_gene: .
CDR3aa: CASSVAQGGTEAFF
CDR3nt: TGTGCCAGCAGCGTAGCTCAGGGAGGGACTGAAGCTTTCTTT

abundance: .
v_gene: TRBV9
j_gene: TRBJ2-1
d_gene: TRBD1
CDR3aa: CASSFGTGFDEQFF
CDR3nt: TGTGCCAGCAGCTTCGGGACAGGGTTCGATGAGCAGTTCTTC

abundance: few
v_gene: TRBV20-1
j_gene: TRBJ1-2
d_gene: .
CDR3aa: CSASNPTDAYGYTF
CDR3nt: TGCAGTGCTAGCAACCCGACGGATGCCTATGGCTACACCTTC

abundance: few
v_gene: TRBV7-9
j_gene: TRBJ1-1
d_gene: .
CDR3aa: CASSLSEVTEAFF
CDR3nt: TGTGCCAGCAGCTTGTCTGAGGTGACAGAAGCTTTCTTT

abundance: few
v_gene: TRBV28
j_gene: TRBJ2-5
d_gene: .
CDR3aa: CASSLEVTYQETQYF
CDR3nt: TGTGCCAGCAGTTTGGAGGTGACGTACCAAGAGACCCAGTACTTC

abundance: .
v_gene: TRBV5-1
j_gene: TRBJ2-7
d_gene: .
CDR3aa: CASSLDPGAAQTYEQYF
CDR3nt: TGCGCCAGCAGCCTGGACCCCGGAGCCGCACAAACCTACGAGCAGTACTTC

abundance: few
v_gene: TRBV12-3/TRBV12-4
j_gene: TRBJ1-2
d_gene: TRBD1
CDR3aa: CASRGTGCGYTF
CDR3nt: TGTGCCAGCAGGGGGACAGGGTGTGGCTACACCTTC

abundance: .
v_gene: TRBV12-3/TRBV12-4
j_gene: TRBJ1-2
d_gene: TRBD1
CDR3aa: CASSGTGSGYTF
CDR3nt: TGTGCCAGCAGCGGGACAGGGTCCGGCTACACCTTC

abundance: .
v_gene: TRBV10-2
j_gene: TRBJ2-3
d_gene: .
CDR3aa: CASSAPDTQYF
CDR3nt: TGCGCCAGCAGTGCACCAGATACGCAGTATTTT

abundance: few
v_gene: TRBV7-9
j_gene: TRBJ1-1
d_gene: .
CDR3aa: CASSFVRDSTRRNTEAFF
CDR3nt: TGTGCCAGCAGCTTTGTGCGGGACTCAACCCGCCGGAACACTGAAGCTTTCTTT